Detailed here is one T cell receptor (beta chain). Its antigen remains unknown. Attached unique molecular identifiers marked individual cDNA molecules. Via MiXCR, TCRdb re-called the 5' RACE reads, giving one row per CDR3 protein. The sample lists tens of thousands of distinct CDR3 sequences, approximately 5.1% occurring once. This specimen belongs to a study of early T cells in non-severe SARS-CoV-2 infection. Overall study results and limits: Missing private and CD4 specificities, VDJdb matching favored anti-spike CD8 responses.

The CDR3 covers 17 residues. V was pared by 3 bases and J by 10 bases, with 18 bases of the junction left unmatched. Germline CDR1 reads SGHAT; CDR2 reads FQNNGV. Source: whole blood, taken at baseline. The sequence was obtained from an adult who was a healthcare worker with PCR-confirmed SARS-CoV-2 infection or an uninfected control (not recorded which). The V call is TRBV11-2, the J call TRBJ2-1, with TRBD2 matching 7 bases. DNA of the CDR3: TGTGCCAGCAGCTTCGGATCCGGGACTATACGTGTTGGAGAGCAGTTCTTC. This gives the protein CASSFGSGTIRVGEQFF.